The clone carrying this T cell receptor (beta chain) was seen only a few times. This sample is drawn from a study of T-cell reconstitution after alpha-beta-depleted transplantation in children. CDR1 SGHRS and CDR2 YFSETQ come from the germline V gene. The ends were cut back, 4 bases at V and 6 bases at J, with 17 bases in the middle. The CDR3 totals 15 residues. For TCRbeta, the library was prepared with unique molecular identifiers. TCRdb passed the PCR reads through MiXCR, listing each CDR3 protein once. The data show 780,000 or so distinct CDR3 sequences, approximately 15% seen once. The chain recombines TRBV5-1 with TRBJ1-3; D not certain. The receptor comes from a male patient younger than 18 who had a stem cell transplant for acute lymphoblastic leukemia, so the T cells may come from the graft donor. The starting material was PBMCs, mostly from graft donor cells, obtained 360 days after TCRalphabeta/CD19-depleted stem cell transplant. CDR3 sequence reads: CASSPLNSVSNTIYF. CDR3 nucleotide sequence: TGCGCCAGCAGCCCACTTAATTCGGTTTCAAACACCATATATTTT.